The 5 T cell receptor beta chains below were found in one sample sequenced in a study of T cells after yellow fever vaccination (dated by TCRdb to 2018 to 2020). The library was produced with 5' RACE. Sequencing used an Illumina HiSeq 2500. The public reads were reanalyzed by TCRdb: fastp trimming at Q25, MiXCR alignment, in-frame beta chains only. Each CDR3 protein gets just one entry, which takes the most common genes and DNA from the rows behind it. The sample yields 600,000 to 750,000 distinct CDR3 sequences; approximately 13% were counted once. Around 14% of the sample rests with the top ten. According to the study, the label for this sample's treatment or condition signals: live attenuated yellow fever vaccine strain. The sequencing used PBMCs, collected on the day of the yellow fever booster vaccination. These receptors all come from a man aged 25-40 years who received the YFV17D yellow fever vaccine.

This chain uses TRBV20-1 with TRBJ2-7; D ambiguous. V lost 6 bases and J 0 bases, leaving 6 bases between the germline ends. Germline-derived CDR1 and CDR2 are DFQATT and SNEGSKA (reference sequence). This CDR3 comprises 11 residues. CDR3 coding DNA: TGCAGTGCCCTGAGCTCCTACGAGCAGTACTTC. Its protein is CSALSSYEQYF.

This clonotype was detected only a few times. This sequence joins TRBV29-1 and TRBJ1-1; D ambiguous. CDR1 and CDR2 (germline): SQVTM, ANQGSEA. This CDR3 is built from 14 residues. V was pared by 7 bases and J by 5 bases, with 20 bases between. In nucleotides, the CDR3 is TGCAGCGCCCCCCTCGCGGGGAAGCGGACTGAAGCTTTCTTT. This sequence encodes CSAPLAGKRTEAFF.

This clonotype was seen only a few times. This CDR3 reads CASSPFGTWAEQYF. CDR3 nucleotides: TGTGCCAGCAGCCCTTTCGGGACCTGGGCCGAGCAGTACTTC. This chain uses TRBV7-2 with TRBJ2-7; D is possibly TRBD1 or TRBD2 (5 bases each). Germline loops: CDR1 SGHTA, CDR2 FQGNSA. The V gene lost 5 bases and the J gene lost 6 bases, with 17 bases spanning the gap. There are 14 residues in the CDR3.

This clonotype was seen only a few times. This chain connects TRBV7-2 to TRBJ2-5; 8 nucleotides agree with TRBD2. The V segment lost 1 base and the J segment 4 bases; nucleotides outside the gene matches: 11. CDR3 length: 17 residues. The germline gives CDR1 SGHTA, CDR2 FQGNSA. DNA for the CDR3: TGTGCCAGCAGCTTAGGTCCAGCGGGAGTGGTTGGAGAGACCCAGTACTTC. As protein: CASSLGPAGVVGETQYF.

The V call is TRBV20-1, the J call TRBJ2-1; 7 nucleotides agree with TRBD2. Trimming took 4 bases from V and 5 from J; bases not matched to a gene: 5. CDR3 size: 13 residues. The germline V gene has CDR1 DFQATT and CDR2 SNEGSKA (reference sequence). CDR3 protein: CSANSGNNNEQFF. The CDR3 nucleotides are TGCAGTGCTAACAGCGGGAATAACAATGAGCAGTTCTTC.